This entry is about one T cell receptor beta chain. This entry comes from a study of T cells after yellow fever vaccination. TCRdb independently ran MiXCR on the 5' RACE reads; one entry per CDR3 protein. The sample has around 340,000 distinct CDR3 sequences, 8.7% seen once. This specimen was PBMCs, taken on the day of the first yellow fever vaccination. This TCR came from a man between 18 and 29 years old who received the YFV17D yellow fever vaccine.

For the CDR3, the DNA is TGTGCCAGCAGTCGGCGGGGGGGCAGGGTTGAGCAGTTCTTC. This codes for CASSRRGGRVEQFF. The rearrangement links TRBV14 to TRBJ2-1; 9 nucleotides match TRBD2. This CDR3 has 14 residues. The V and J ends lost 6 bases and 9 bases, in that order; junction bases with no gene match: 9. Germline loops: CDR1 SGHDN, CDR2 FVKESK.